Given below is one T cell receptor (beta chain) in context. The V and J ends lost 7 bases and 4 bases, in that order; junction bases with no gene match: 13. Germline V CDR1 and CDR2: SNHLY, FYNNEI. CDR3 size: 17 residues. The data were obtained in a study of T cell changes during pregnancy in multiple sclerosis. Produced via immunoSEQ multiplex PCR; TCRdb's table is partial and in-frame only. Of about 83,000 clones listed, about 95% are singletons. The TCR comes from a female donor with multiple sclerosis, enrolled in a pregnancy study. The chain is built from TRBV2 and TRBJ2-2; the match to TRBD1 covers 9 bases. The starting material was peripheral blood, obtained in the second trimester of pregnancy. CDR3 bases: TGTGCCAGCATCGGACAGGGGATTGGGCCTACCACCGGGGAGCTGTTTTTT. As protein: CASIGQGIGPTTGELFF. Full variable domain (outside the CDR3, taken from reference TRBV2 and TRBJ2-2): EPEVTQTPSHQVTQMGQEVILRCVPISNHLYFYWYRQILGQKVEFLVSFYNNEISEKSEIFDDQFSVERPDGSNFTLKIRSTKLEDSAMYFCASIGQGIGPTTGELFFGEGSRLTVL.